This T cell receptor beta chain was captured by sequencing in a study of cytomegalovirus exposure and HLA in healthy donors. The study, taken as a whole, reports: The authors later found HLA-associated TCR beta chains more clonally expanded than equally common others.

Concerning this clone itself: The target antigen is unknown.

The ends lost 0 bases at V and 9 bases at J; junction bases unmatched: 8. Germline V gene lookup returns CDR1 SGHRS and CDR2 YFSETQ. The CDR3 loop spans 14 amino acids. This PCR relied on a set of 60 Vbeta primers and 13 Jbeta primers. Sequencing used immunoSEQ multiplex PCR; TCRdb keeps in-frame clones, though not all of them. In the table there are tens of thousands of clones, more than 70% of which are singletons. The sequencing input was PBMCs. This clonotype was obtained from a man in his fifties in good health and CMV-seropositive. The chain recombines TRBV5-1 with TRBJ2-7, with TRBD2 identical over 8 bases. CDR3 residues: CASSLEAGVFPQYF. CDR3 DNA: TGCGCCAGCAGCTTGGAAGCGGGAGTTTTCCCGCAGTACTTC.